This entry lists 23 T cell receptor beta chains sequenced from one sample in a study of cytomegalovirus exposure and HLA in healthy donors. Researchers ran the PCR with 60 Vbeta and 13 Jbeta primers. The repertoire was sequenced with immunoSEQ multiplex PCR; TCRdb's copy has only in-frame clones and lacks some. The table shows roughly 80,000 clones, with under 80% occurring only once. Sequenced material: PBMCs. These receptors were taken from a man in his sixties in good health and CMV-seropositive.

The chain uses TRBV10-3 and TRBJ2-3; possible D gene TRBD1, 6 bases. CDR1 and CDR2 (germline): ENHRY, SYGVKD. The CDR3 is 15 amino acids. Between the trimmed V and J ends, which lost 3 bases and 1 base, there was a span of 11 bases. The CDR3 here is CAISEDRSRTDTQYF. The CDR3 DNA reads as TGTGCCATCAGTGAAGACAGGAGCCGCACAGATACGCAGTATTTT.

V and J are TRBV28 and TRBJ2-5; 8 bases agree with TRBD2. Per germline, CDR1 MDHEN and CDR2 SYDVKM. There are 15 residues in the CDR3. The V segment lost 3 bases and the J segment 5 bases; nucleotides outside the gene matches: 8. CDR3 protein: CASSFGGERDETQYF. CDR3 nucleotides: TGTGCCAGCAGTTTCGGGGGGGAGCGGGACGAGACCCAGTACTTC.

The chain carries TRBV2 and TRBJ1-1, with a tentative D call TRBD1 (5 bases). The germline CDR1 and CDR2 sequences are SNHLY and FYNNEI. The V gene lost 8 bases and the J gene lost 1 base, with 14 bases spanning the gap. CDR3 length: 14 amino acids. The CDR3 reads CASGDGGENTEAFF. The CDR3 region has the DNA TGTGCCAGCGGAGATGGAGGGGAGAACACTGAAGCTTTCTTT.

The V and J genes are TRBV9 and TRBJ2-3, with 11 positions matching TRBD2. V trimming: 0 bases; J trimming: 8 bases; junction bases outside the gene matches: 11. Germline CDR1 and CDR2: SGDLS and YYNGEE. The CDR3 sequence is 17 residues long. The CDR3 loop reads CASSVGGLAGGPGTQYF. In nucleotides, the CDR3 is TGTGCCAGCAGCGTAGGTGGATTAGCGGGAGGGCCAGGTACGCAGTATTTT.

The count of this clone is one. The chain employs TRBV27 and TRBJ2-7; 7 nucleotides match TRBD1. Trimming took 5 bases from V and 1 from J; bases not matched to a gene: 5. CDR3 length: 14 amino acids. Per the germline V gene, CDR1 is MNHEY and CDR2 is SMNVEV (reference sequence). The CDR3 DNA sequence: TGTGCCAGCAGTAGCCAGACAGGGTCCTACGAGCAGTACTTC. Amino acids: CASSSQTGSYEQYF.

This clone has a handful of counts. The chain carries TRBV9 and TRBJ1-1; D unclear. The ends were cut back, 0 bases at V and 8 bases at J, with 20 bases in the middle. Germline-derived CDR1 and CDR2 are SGDLS and YYNGEE. The CDR3 length is 16 residues. The CDR3 DNA follows: TGTGCCAGCAGCGTAGCCCTTGGGGAGCCCACCCCCGAAGCTTTCTTT. Protein: CASSVALGEPTPEAFF.

The chain couples TRBV6-1 to TRBJ2-5, with D possibly being TRBD2 (6 bases). The ends were cut back, 7 bases at V and 2 bases at J, with 17 bases in the middle. The CDR3 covers 15 residues. CDR1 MNHNS and CDR2 SASEGT come from the germline V gene. For the CDR3, the DNA is TGTGCCAGCATATGGCGGGGCGGTAGGCAAGAGACCCAGTACTTC. It translates to CASIWRGGRQETQYF.

The chain employs TRBV6-6 and TRBJ2-3; 10 positions match TRBD2. The trim removed 5 bases at V and 1 base at J, leaving 3 bases unmatched. The CDR3 has 15 amino acids. The germline CDR1 and CDR2 sequences are MNHNY and SVGAGI (reference sequence). CDR3 DNA: TGTGCCAGCAGTCCCCTAGCGGGAGGCACAGATACGCAGTATTTT. Its protein product is CASSPLAGGTDTQYF.

The chain recombines TRBV19 with TRBJ2-6; D might be TRBD2 (6 bases). The CDR3 runs 16 residues. V lost 5 bases, J lost 0 bases, and 11 bases lay in between. The germline gives CDR1 LNHDA, CDR2 SQIVND (reference sequence). CDR3 bases: TGTGCCAGTAGTGCCTCGGGAGCCTCTGGGGCCAACGTCCTGACTTTC. Translating gives CASSASGASGANVLTF.

The V gene is TRBV2, the J gene TRBJ1-2; D gene ambiguous. This CDR3 has 12 residues. Germline loops: CDR1 SNHLY, CDR2 FYNNEI. The V end was cut by 11 bases, the J end by 5 bases, with 15 bases between. CDR3: CASKGSGYGYTF. The CDR3 nucleotides are TGTGCCTCAAAGGGATCGGGGTATGGCTACACCTTC.

The chain links TRBV9 to TRBJ2-1; 10 nucleotides match TRBD2. Trimming took 0 bases from V and 0 from J; bases not matched to a gene: 0. The CDR3 contains 16 residues. CDR1 and CDR2 (germline): SGDLS, YYNGEE. In DNA form, the CDR3 reads TGTGCCAGCAGCGTAGGACTAGCGGGCTCCTACAATGAGCAGTTCTTC. Its translation: CASSVGLAGSYNEQFF.

The DNA of the CDR3 is TGCGCCAGCAGCCTCTCGGAAGCGAGGAGTCAAGAGACCCAGTACTTC. Residues: CASSLSEARSQETQYF. V and J are TRBV4-1 and TRBJ2-5; the D is unclear. The CDR3 sequence is 16 residues long. Trimming removed 4 bases at V and 2 bases at J, with 17 bases between. CDR1 MGHRA and CDR2 YSYEKL come from the germline V gene.

The table lists this clone with a count of one. The V and J genes are TRBV12-2 and TRBJ2-1; the table's D call of TRBD2 was not tested on the DNA. TRBV12-2 constitutes a pseudogene. CDR3 length equals 20 residues. CDR3 nucleotide sequence: TGTGCAAGTCGCTTAGCTTCGGGTAACGAACACCCACTCTCCTACAATGAGCAGTTCTTC. Protein: CASRLASGNEHPLSYNEQFF.

This clone was observed a few times. The chain is built from TRBV30 and TRBJ2-3, with D possibly TRBD2 on 6 matching bases. Germline V gene sequence: CDR1 GTSNPN, CDR2 SVGIG (reference sequence). This CDR3 has 12 residues. This chain's CDR3 is CAGTFGADTQYF. The CDR3 DNA follows: TGTGCGGGGACTTTTGGGGCAGATACGCAGTATTTT.

The chain carries TRBV11-2 and TRBJ1-1; D not resolved. V was clipped by 3 bases and J by 0 bases, with 5 bases between them. Looked up from germline, CDR1 is SGHAT and CDR2 is FQNNGV. The CDR3 is 13 residues long. The CDR3 sequence is CASSFAVNTEAFF. CDR3 sequence (DNA): TGTGCCAGCAGCTTTGCGGTGAACACTGAAGCTTTCTTT.

The J gene is TRBJ2-7, the V gene TRBV29-1; a possible D gene is TRBD1 (6 bases). The CDR3 covers 13 residues. V shed 2 bases and J shed 4 bases, with 12 bases lying between them. The germline gives CDR1 SQVTM, CDR2 ANQGSEA. Written as DNA, the CDR3 is TGCAGCGTTGAAAGTGACAGGACGTACGAGCAGTACTTC. Translated: CSVESDRTYEQYF.

The chain carries TRBV4-3 and TRBJ1-2; D uncertain. The CDR3 extends over 13 amino acids. Germline loops: CDR1 LGHNA, CDR2 YSLEER. The V end lost 1 base, the J end lost 5 bases, and 8 bases lay between the germline ends. CDR3 in DNA: TGCGCCAGCAGCCAAGGAGGCGGTTATGGCTACACCTTC. Its protein is CASSQGGGYGYTF.

V usage is TRBV15 and J usage is TRBJ2-5; D perhaps matches TRBD1 (7 bases). V was trimmed by 0 bases and J by 2 bases, leaving 22 bases between them. The CDR3 runs to 19 residues. Germline V gene data show CDR1 as LNHNV and CDR2 as YYDKDF (reference sequence). The CDR3 reads CATSRDRAGGYSLQETQYF. The CDR3 DNA reads TGTGCCACCAGCAGAGATAGAGCAGGGGGGTACTCCTTACAAGAGACCCAGTACTTC. The variable domain in full, with the rest retrieved from reference TRBV15 and TRBJ2-5, is DAMVIQNPRYQVTQFGKPVTLSCSQTLNHNVMYWYQQKSSQAPKLLFHYYDKDFNNEADTPDNFQSRRPNTSFCFLDIRSPGLGDTAMYLCATSRDRAGGYSLQETQYFGPGTRLLVL.

The chain is built from TRBV30 and TRBJ1-1, with a weak D call TRBD1 (6 bases). The V end was cut by 1 base, the J end by 4 bases, with 7 bases between. There are 12 residues in the CDR3. Germline CDR1 is GTSNPN and CDR2 is SVGIG (reference sequence). CDR3 sequence reads: CAWSAGVTEAFF. CDR3 in DNA: TGTGCCTGGAGTGCAGGGGTCACTGAAGCTTTCTTT.

The chain combines TRBV6-6 with TRBJ1-1; D not certain. Germline assignment: CDR1 MNHNY and CDR2 SVGAGI (reference sequence). The CDR3 totals 12 residues. Between the trimmed V and J ends, which lost 5 bases and 1 base, there was a span of 5 bases. This chain's CDR3 is CASSRENTEAFF. In DNA form, the CDR3 reads TGTGCCAGCAGTCGGGAGAACACTGAAGCTTTCTTT.

The chain employs TRBV9 and TRBJ2-2; D possibly corresponds to TRBD2 (6 bases). Germline V lookup: CDR1 SGDLS, CDR2 YYNGEE. The CDR3 covers 15 residues. The germline V and J ends were trimmed by 4 bases and 3 bases, with 13 bases remaining between them. The CDR3 coding sequence is TGTGCCAGCAGCCCAGGAGGGAGCTACACCGGGGAGCTGTTTTTT. Translated: CASSPGGSYTGELFF.

V gene TRBV5-1 combines with J gene TRBJ2-7; D call uncertain. The germline V gene encodes CDR1 SGHRS and CDR2 YFSETQ. With 0 bases removed from V and 3 bases from J, the gap between germline ends came to 7 bases. There are 13 residues in the CDR3. CDR3 DNA sequence: TGCGCCAGCAGCTTGGACCGGTACTACGAGCAGTACTTC. Its translation: CASSLDRYYEQYF.

The chain uses TRBV27 and TRBJ1-2; D is possibly TRBD1 (5 bases). The CDR3 length is 15 residues. The germline gives CDR1 MNHEY, CDR2 SMNVEV (reference sequence). Deletions cut 4 bases from V and 8 bases from J, with 20 bases between. The CDR3: CASSSTPQDTLGYTF. Here the CDR3 DNA reads TGTGCCAGCAGTTCAACGCCACAGGATACCCTAGGCTACACCTTC.